This T cell receptor beta chain stems from a study of Ad26.COV2.S vaccination and SARS-CoV-2 variants. Across the study: Dosing was one shot or two shots 56 days apart. Study findings and constraints: People who got the vaccine or the placebo had similar non-spike TCR breadth. Total T cell responses were possibly underestimated by TCR breadth and depth analyses. Ad26.COV2.S recipients had broader spike-specific TCRs (P = 0.0014).

Treatment of the sample: roughly 19 received Ad26.COV2.S at low or high dose, single or two shots; about 5 received placebo; per-sample allocation not given. At day 63 after the first vaccine or placebo injection, samples were drawn. The repertoire was sequenced with immunoSEQ multiplex PCR; TCRdb's copy has only in-frame clones and lacks some. The sample has around 320,000 clones, 85% seen once. To note about this clone: Antigen unknown.

This receptor was identified in a person between 18 and 59 years old who received the Ad26.COV2.S COVID-19 vaccine or a placebo. Here the sequenced sample was peripheral blood, taken in a trial of Ad26.COV2.S vaccine versus placebo.

This CDR3 is CASSVAGGAPSTGELFF. In nucleotides, the CDR3 is TGTGCCAGCAGCGTAGCCGGGGGGGCGCCAAGCACCGGGGAGCTGTTTTTT. The rearrangement joins TRBV9 to TRBJ2-2; TRBD2 matches 8 bases. Germline V CDR1 and CDR2: SGDLS, YYNGEE. After removal of 0 bases from V and 4 bases from J, the junction contained 8 bases not matched to a gene. The length of the CDR3 is 17 residues.